Listed below are T cell receptor beta chains from one sample, sequenced in a study of cytomegalovirus exposure and HLA in healthy donors. TCRdb keeps only in-frame clones here, not all; method: immunoSEQ multiplex PCR. Counted here are some 120,000 clones, about four fifths occurring once; the ten biggest clones make up about a fifth. Sequenced input: PBMCs. Receptors were obtained from a young man in good health and CMV-seropositive. Both conserved end residues are part of each CDR3. Fields, in order: CDR3 protein, CDR3 DNA, V gene, clone size, J gene, D gene. A D gene is named only where the DNA matches it firmly. Clone size appears in some rows only: once, few, many, or a class for an expanded clone.

CSGQNTEAFF,TGCAGCGGTCAGAACACTGAAGCTTTCTTT,TRBV29-1,NA,TRBJ1-1,NA
CASSFPLSTDTQYF,TGTGCCAGCAGCTTTCCTTTAAGCACAGATACGCAGTATTTT,TRBV5-4,NA,TRBJ2-3,NA
CASSSPDEQYF,TGTGCCAGCAGTTCCCCCGACGAGCAGTACTTC,TRBV6-1,once,TRBJ2-7,NA
CASTLWTGGGWTGELFF,TGTGCCAGCACACTCTGGACAGGGGGGGGTTGGACCGGGGAGCTGTTTTTT,TRBV19,few,TRBJ2-2,TRBD1
CASSLGLAGGSETQYF,TGCGCCAGCAGCTTGGGACTAGCGGGAGGTTCAGAGACCCAGTACTTC,TRBV5-1,NA,TRBJ2-5,TRBD2
CASRASNEKLFF,TGCGCCAGCAGGGCTTCTAATGAAAAACTGTTTTTT,TRBV10-2,NA,TRBJ1-4,NA
CAITAGRGNTEAFF,TGTGCCATCACCGCGGGCAGGGGGAACACTGAAGCTTTCTTT,TRBV10-3,NA,TRBJ1-1,NA
CASSQDLSGSSLTDTQYF,TGTGCCAGCAGCCAAGATCTGTCAGGAAGTAGTCTAACAGATACGCAGTATTTT,TRBV4-2,NA,TRBJ2-3,NA
CASSVVGHTSGNTIYF,TGTGCCAGCAGCGTAGTGGGACACACCTCTGGAAACACCATATATTTT,TRBV9,NA,TRBJ1-3,NA
CASSATAGAGNTIYF,TGTGCCAGCAGTGCCACCGCCGGTGCTGGAAACACCATATATTTT,TRBV6-5,NA,TRBJ1-3,NA
CATQQGLRGQETQYF,TGTGCCACCCAACAGGGGCTGAGGGGCCAAGAGACCCAGTACTTC,TRBV19,few,TRBJ2-5,TRBD1
CASSPFPREGSYEQYF,TGTGCCAGTAGTCCCTTTCCTCGGGAGGGATCCTACGAGCAGTACTTC,TRBV19,NA,TRBJ2-7,TRBD2
CASQDMGFGPLHF,TGTGCCAGCCAGGACATGGGGTTTGGGCCCCTCCACTTT,TRBV9,NA,TRBJ1-6,NA
CASSTGPNQPQHF,TGTGCCAGTAGTACTGGCCCCAATCAGCCCCAGCATTTT,TRBV19,few,TRBJ1-5,NA
CASSETSGRSAGELFF,TGTGCCAGCAGTGAGACTAGCGGGAGATCGGCCGGGGAGCTGTTTTTT,TRBV2,NA,TRBJ2-2,TRBD2
CASSSRTSGRTDTQYF,TGTGCCAGCAGCTCCAGGACTAGCGGGAGAACAGATACGCAGTATTTT,TRBV5-5,NA,TRBJ2-3,TRBD2
CASRPGSTTGELFF,TGCGCCAGCAGACCGGGATCCACCACCGGGGAGCTGTTTTTT,TRBV5-1,NA,TRBJ2-2,NA
CASSLGTIAPEQFF,TGTGCCAGCAGCTTGGGGACTATAGCGCCTGAGCAGTTCTTC,TRBV5-4,NA,TRBJ2-1,NA